This T cell receptor (beta chain) was documented in a study of blood T cell repertoires in COVID-19. The J segment lost 3 bases and the V segment lost 7 bases, leaving 13 bases of the junction unmatched. Germline V gene sequence: CDR1 SQVTM, CDR2 ANQGSEA. The CDR3 extends over 16 amino acids. In assigning cohorts, the study relied on participant-reported clinical history. Sequencing was performed with immunoSEQ multiplex PCR; in TCRdb, only in-frame clones are kept and a portion is missing. The profile covers about 480,000 clones, with approximately 91% appearing a single time and approximately 8% taken by the ten largest.

Input material: PBMCs or T cells enriched from blood (not recorded which). The TCR originated in a woman in her sixties or seventies who had recovered from COVID-19. The chain carries TRBV29-1 and TRBJ2-3; 10 bases are a match to TRBD2. Here the CDR3 DNA reads TGCAGCGCATTAGCGGGGGGCCTCAGGGGGACAGATACGCAGTATTTT. Translating gives CSALAGGLRGTDTQYF.